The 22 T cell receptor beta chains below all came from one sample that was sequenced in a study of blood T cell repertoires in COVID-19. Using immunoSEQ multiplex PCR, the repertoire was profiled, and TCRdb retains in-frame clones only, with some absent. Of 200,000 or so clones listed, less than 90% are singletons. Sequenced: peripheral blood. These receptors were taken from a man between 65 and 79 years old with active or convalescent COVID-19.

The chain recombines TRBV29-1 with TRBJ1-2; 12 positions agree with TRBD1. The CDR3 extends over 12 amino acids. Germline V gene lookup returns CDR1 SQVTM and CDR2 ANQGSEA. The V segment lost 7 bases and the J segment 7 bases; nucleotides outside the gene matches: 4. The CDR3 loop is CSAGTGGGGYTF. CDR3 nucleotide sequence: TGCAGCGCCGGGACAGGGGGCGGTGGCTACACCTTC.

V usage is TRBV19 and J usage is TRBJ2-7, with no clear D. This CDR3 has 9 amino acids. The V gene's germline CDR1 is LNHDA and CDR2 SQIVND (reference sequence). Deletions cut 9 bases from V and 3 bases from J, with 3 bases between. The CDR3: CASHYEQYF. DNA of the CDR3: TGTGCCAGCCACTACGAGCAGTACTTC.

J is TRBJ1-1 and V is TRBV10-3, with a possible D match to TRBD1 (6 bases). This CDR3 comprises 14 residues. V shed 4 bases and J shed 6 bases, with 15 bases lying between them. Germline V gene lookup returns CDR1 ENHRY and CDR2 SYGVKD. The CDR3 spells CAISAPGTLPEAFF. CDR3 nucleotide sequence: TGTGCCATCAGTGCGCCCGGGACACTCCCTGAAGCTTTCTTT.

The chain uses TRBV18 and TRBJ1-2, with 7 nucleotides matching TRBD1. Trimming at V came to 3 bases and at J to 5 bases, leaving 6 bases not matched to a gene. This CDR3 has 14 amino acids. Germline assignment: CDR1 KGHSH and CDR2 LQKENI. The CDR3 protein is CASSPETGQYGYTF. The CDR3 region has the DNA TGTGCCAGCTCACCGGAGACAGGGCAATATGGCTACACCTTC.

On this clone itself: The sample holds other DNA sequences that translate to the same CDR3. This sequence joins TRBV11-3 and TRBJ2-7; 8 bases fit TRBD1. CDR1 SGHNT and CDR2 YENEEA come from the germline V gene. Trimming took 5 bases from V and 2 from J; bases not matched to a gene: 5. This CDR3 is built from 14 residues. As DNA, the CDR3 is TGTGCCAGCAGCCTAGGGACAGGTCCCTACGAGCAGTACTTC. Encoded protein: CASSLGTGPYEQYF. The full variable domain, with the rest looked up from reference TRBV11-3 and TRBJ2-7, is EAGVVQSPRYKIIEKKQPVAFWCNPISGHNTLYWYLQNLGQGPELLIRYENEEAVDDSQLPKDRFSAERLKGVDSTLKIQPAELGDSAVYLCASSLGTGPYEQYFGPGTRLTVT.

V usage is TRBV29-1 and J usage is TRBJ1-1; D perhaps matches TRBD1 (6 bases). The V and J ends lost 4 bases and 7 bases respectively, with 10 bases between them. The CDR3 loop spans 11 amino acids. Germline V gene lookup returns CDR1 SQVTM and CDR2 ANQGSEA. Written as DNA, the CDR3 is TGCAGCGTTGCGAGGACAGTTGAAGCTTTCTTT. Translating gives CSVARTVEAFF.

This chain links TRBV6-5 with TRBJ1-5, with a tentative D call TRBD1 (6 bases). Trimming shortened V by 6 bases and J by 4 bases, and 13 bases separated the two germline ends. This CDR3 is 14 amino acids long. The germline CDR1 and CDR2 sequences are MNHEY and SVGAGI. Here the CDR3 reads CASSQIQGNQPQHF. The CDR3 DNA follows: TGTGCCAGCAGCCAGATACAGGGAAATCAGCCCCAGCATTTT.

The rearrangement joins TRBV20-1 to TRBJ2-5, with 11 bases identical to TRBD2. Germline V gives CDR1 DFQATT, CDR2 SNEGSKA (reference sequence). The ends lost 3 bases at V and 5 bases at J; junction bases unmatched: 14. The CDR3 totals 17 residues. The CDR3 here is CSASVLAGGPVGETQYF. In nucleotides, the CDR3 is TGCAGTGCTAGTGTCCTAGCGGGGGGCCCTGTGGGGGAGACCCAGTACTTC.

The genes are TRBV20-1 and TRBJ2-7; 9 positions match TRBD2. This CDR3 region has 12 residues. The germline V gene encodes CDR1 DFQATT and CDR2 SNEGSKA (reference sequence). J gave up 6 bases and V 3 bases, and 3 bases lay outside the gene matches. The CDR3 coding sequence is TGCAGTGCTAGTTCGCGGGGGGGCGAGCAGTACTTC. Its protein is CSASSRGGEQYF.

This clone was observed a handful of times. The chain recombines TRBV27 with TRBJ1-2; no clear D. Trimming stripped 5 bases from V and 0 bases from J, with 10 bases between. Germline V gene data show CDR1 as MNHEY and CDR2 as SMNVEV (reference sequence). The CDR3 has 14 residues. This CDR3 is CASSPRGANYGYTF. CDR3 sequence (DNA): TGTGCCAGCAGTCCCCGCGGGGCTAACTATGGCTACACCTTC.

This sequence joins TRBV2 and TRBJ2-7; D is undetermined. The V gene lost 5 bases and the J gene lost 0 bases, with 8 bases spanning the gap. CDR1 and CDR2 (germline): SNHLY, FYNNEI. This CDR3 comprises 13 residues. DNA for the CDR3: TGTGCCAGCAGTCCTATGAGCTCCTACGAGCAGTACTTC. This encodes CASSPMSSYEQYF.

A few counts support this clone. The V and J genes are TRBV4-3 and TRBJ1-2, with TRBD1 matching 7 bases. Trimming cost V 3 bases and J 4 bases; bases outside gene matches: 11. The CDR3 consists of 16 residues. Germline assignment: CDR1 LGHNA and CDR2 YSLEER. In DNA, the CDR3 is TGCGCCAGCAGCCAGGGGACGACAGGGATCGGCTATGGCTACACCTTC. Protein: CASSQGTTGIGYGYTF.

The CDR3 sequence: CASSQRAVEGTTGELFF. CDR3 nucleotides: TGCGCCAGCAGCCAAAGGGCTGTGGAGGGGACCACCGGGGAGCTGTTTTTT. The V gene is TRBV4-3, the J gene TRBJ2-2; a possible D gene is TRBD2 (6 bases). Deletions cut 2 bases from V and 4 bases from J, with 17 bases between. This CDR3 region has 17 residues. Germline values: CDR1 LGHNA, CDR2 YSLEER.

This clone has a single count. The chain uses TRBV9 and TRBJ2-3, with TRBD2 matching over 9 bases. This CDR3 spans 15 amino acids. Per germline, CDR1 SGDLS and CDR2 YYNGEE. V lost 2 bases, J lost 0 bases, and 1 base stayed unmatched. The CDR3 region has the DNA TGTGCCAGCAGCGTTAGCGGGAGTAGCACAGATACGCAGTATTTT. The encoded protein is CASSVSGSSTDTQYF.

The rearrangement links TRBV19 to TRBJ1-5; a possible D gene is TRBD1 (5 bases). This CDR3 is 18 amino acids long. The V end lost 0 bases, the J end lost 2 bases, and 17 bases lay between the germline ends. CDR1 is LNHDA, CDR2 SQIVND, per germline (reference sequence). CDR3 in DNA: TGTGCCAGTAGTATAGATTACTCGGGACTTGCGGGCAATCAGCCCCAGCATTTT. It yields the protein CASSIDYSGLAGNQPQHF.

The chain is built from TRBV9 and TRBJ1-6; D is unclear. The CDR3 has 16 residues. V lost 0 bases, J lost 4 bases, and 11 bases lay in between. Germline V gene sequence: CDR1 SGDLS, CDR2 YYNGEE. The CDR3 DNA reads TGTGCCAGCAGCGTAGGGTCAGGAGGTTATAATTCACCCCTCCACTTT. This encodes CASSVGSGGYNSPLHF.

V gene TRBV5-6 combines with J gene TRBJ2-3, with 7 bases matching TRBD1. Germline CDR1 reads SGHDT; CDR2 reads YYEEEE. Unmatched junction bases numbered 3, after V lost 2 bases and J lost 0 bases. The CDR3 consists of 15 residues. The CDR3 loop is CASSFEGASTDTQYF. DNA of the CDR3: TGTGCCAGCAGCTTCGAGGGGGCTAGCACAGATACGCAGTATTTT. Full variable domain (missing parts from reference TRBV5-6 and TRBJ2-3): DAGVTQSPTHLIKTRGQQVTLRCSPKSGHDTVSWYQQALGQGPQFIFQYYEEEERQRGNFPDRFSGHQFPNYSSELNVNALLLGDSALYLCASSFEGASTDTQYFGPGTRLTVL.

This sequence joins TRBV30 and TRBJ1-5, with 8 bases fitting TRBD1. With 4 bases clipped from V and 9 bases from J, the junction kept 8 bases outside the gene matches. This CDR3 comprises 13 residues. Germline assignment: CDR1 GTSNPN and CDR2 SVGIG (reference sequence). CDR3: CAWTTTGDGPQHF. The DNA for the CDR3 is TGTGCCTGGACTACGACAGGGGATGGGCCCCAGCATTTT.

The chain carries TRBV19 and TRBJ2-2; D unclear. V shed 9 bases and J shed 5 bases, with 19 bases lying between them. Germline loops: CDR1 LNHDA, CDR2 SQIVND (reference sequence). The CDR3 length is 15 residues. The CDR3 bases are TGTGCCAGCTGCCCCGGTCCGCCAAAAACCGGGGAGCTGTTTTTT. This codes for CASCPGPPKTGELFF. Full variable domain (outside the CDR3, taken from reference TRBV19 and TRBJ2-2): DGGITQSPKYLFRKEGQNVTLSCEQNLNHDAMYWYRQDPGQGLRLIYYSQIVNDFQKGDIAEGYSVSREKKESFPLTVTSAQKNPTAFYLCASCPGPPKTGELFFGEGSRLTVL.

The CDR3 coding sequence is TGTGCCAGCACTCCGAGTCGCTCAGGGGTCTATGGCTACACCTTC. Encoded protein: CASTPSRSGVYGYTF. This rearrangement joins TRBV27 to TRBJ1-2; possibly TRBD1 for D (6 bases). Between the trimmed V and J ends, which lost 7 bases and 4 bases, there was a span of 19 bases. CDR3 length equals 15 residues. CDR1 MNHEY and CDR2 SMNVEV come from the germline V gene (reference sequence).

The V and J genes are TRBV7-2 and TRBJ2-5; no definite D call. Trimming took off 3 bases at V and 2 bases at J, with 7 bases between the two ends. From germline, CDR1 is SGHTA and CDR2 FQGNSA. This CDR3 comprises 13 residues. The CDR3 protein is CASSFSMQETQYF. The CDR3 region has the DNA TGTGCCAGCAGCTTTAGTATGCAAGAGACCCAGTACTTC.

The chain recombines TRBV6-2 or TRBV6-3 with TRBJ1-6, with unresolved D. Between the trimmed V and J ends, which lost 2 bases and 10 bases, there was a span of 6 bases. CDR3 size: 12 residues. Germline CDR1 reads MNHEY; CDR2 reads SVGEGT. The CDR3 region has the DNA TGTGCCAGCAGTTACCCTAAGTCACCCCTCCACTTT. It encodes CASSYPKSPLHF.